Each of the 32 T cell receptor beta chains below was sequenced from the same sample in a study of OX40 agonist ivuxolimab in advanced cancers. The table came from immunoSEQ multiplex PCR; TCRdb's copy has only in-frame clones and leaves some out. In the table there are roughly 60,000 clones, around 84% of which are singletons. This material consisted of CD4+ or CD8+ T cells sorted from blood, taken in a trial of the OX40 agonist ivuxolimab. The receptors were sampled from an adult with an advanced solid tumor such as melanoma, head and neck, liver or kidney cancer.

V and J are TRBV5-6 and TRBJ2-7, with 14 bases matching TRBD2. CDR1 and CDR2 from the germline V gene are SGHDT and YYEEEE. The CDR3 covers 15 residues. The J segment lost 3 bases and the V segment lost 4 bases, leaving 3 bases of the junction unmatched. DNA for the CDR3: TGTGCCAGCAGCCTAGGACTAGCGGGAGGCTACGAGCAGTACTTC. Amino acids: CASSLGLAGGYEQYF.

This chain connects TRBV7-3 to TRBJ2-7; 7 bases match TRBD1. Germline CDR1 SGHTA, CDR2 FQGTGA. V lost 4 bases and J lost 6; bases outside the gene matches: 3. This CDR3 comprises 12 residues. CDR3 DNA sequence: TGTGCCAGCAGCTCCGGGACAGTCGAGCAGTACTTC. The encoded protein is CASSSGTVEQYF.

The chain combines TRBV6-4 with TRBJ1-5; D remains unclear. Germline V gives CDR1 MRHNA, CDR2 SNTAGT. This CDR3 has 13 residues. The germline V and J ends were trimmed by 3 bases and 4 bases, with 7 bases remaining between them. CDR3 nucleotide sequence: TGTGCCAGCAGTGAAGACACAAATCAGCCCCAGCATTTT. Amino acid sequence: CASSEDTNQPQHF.

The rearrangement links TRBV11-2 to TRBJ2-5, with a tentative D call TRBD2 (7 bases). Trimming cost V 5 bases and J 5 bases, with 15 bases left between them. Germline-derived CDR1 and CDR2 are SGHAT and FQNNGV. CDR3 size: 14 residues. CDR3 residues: CASSGPRGRETQYF. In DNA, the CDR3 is TGTGCCAGCAGCGGCCCGCGGGGGCGGGAGACCCAGTACTTC.

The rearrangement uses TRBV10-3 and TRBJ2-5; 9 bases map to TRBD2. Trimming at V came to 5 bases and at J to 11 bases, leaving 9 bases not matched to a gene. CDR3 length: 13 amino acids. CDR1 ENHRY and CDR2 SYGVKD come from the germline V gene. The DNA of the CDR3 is TGTGCCATCAGTTTAGCGGGAGAAGGTGAGCAGTACTTC. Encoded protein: CAISLAGEGEQYF.

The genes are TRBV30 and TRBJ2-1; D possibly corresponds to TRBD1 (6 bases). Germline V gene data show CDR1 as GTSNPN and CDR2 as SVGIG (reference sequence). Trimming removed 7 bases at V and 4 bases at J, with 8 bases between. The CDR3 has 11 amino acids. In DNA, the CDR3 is TGTGCCTTAGGGGGTTACAATGAGCAGTTCTTC. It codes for CALGGYNEQFF.

CDR3 region: CASSESHRASGRYNEQFF. The CDR3 DNA sequence: TGTGCCAGCAGTGAATCTCACCGGGCTAGCGGGAGGTACAATGAGCAGTTCTTC. The V call is TRBV6-1, the J call TRBJ2-1, with 11 bases identical to TRBD2. The CDR3 loop spans 18 amino acids. V trimming: 2 bases; J trimming: 4 bases; junction bases outside the gene matches: 10. Germline lookup yields CDR1 MNHNS and CDR2 SASEGT.

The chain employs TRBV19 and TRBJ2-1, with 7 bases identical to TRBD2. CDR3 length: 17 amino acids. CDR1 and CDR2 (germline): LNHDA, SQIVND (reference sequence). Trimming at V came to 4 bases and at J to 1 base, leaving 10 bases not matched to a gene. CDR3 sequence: CASSRTPLAMSYNEQFF. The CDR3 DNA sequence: TGTGCCAGTAGTAGAACCCCACTAGCGATGTCCTACAATGAGCAGTTCTTC. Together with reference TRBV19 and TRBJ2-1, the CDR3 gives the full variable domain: DGGITQSPKYLFRKEGQNVTLSCEQNLNHDAMYWYRQDPGQGLRLIYYSQIVNDFQKGDIAEGYSVSREKKESFPLTVTSAQKNPTAFYLCASSRTPLAMSYNEQFFGPGTRLTVL.

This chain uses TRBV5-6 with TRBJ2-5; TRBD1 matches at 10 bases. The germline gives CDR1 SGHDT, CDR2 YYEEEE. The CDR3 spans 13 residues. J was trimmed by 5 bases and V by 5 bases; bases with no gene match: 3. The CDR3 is CASRGQGRETQYF. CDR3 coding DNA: TGTGCCAGCAGGGGACAGGGGAGGGAGACCCAGTACTTC.

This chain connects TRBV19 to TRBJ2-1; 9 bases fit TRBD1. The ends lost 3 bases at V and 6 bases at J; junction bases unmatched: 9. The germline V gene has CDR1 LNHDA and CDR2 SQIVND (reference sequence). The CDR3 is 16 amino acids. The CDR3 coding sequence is TGTGCCAGTAGTATGGTAGGGACAGGGTTTTTCAATGAGCAGTTCTTC. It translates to CASSMVGTGFFNEQFF.

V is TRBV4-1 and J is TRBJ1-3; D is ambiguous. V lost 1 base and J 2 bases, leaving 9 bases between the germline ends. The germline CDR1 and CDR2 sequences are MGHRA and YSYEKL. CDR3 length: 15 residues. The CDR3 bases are TGCGCCAGCAGCCAAGGTTTCGGTCCTGGAAACACCATATATTTT. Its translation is CASSQGFGPGNTIYF.

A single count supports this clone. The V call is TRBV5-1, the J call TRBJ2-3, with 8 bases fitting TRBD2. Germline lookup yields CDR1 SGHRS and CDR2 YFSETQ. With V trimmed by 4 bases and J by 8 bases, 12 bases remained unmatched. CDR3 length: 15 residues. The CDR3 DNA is TGCGCCAGCAGCCCGGCGGGAGCGGGAGAAGGTACGCAGTATTTT. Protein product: CASSPAGAGEGTQYF.

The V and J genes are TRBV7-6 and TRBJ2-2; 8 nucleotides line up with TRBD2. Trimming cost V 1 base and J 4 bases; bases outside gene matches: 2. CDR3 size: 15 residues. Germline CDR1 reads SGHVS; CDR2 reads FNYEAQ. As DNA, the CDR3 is TGTGCCAGCAGCTTAGGCGGGGGGTCCACCGGGGAGCTGTTTTTT. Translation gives CASSLGGGSTGELFF.

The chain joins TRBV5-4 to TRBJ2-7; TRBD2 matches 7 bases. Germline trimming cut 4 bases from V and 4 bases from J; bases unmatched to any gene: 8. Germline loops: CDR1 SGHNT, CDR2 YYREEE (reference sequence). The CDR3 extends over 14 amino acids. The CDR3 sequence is CASSRAGDGYEQYF. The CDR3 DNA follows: TGTGCCAGCAGCAGGGCGGGAGATGGATACGAGCAGTACTTC.

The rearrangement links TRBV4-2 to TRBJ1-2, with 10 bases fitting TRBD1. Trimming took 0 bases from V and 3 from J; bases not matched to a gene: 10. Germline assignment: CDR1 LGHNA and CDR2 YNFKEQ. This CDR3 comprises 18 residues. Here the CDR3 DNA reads TGTGCCAGCAGCCAAGACAGACAGGGGGCCCCCCGATACTATGGCTACACCTTC. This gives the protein CASSQDRQGAPRYYGYTF.

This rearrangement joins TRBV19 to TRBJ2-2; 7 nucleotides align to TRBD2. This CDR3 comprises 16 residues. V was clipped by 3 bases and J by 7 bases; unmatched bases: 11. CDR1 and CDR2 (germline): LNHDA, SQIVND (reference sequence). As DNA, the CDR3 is TGTGCCAGTAGTATCGGGTTGCGGGAGTGGGACGGGGAGCTGTTTTTT. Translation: CASSIGLREWDGELFF.

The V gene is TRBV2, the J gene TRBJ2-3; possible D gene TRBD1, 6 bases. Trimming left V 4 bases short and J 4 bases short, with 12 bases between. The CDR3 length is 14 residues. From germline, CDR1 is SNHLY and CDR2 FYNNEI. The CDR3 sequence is CASSGQVGADTQYF. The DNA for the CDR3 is TGTGCCAGCAGTGGACAGGTTGGTGCAGATACGCAGTATTTT.

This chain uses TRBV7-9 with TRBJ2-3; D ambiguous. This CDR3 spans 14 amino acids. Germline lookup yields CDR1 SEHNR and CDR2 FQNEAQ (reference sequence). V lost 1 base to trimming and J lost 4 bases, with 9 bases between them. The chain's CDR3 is CASSLDLRADTQYF. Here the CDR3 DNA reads TGTGCCAGCAGCTTAGACCTACGGGCAGATACGCAGTATTTT.

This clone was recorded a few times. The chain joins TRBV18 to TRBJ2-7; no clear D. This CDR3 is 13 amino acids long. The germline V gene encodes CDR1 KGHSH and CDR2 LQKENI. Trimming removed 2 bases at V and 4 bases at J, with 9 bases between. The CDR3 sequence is CASSPIRDYEQYF. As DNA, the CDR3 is TGTGCCAGCTCACCAATTAGGGATTACGAGCAGTACTTC.

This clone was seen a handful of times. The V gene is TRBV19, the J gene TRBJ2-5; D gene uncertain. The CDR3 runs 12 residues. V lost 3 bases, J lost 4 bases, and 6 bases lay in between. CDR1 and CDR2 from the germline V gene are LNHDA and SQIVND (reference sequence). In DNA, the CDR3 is TGTGCCAGTAGTATTCTAGGAGAGACCCAGTACTTC. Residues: CASSILGETQYF.

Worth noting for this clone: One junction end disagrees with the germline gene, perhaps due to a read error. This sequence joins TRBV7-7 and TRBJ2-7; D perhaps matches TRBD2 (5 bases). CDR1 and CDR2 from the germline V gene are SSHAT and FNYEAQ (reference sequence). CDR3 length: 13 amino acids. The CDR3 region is CASSLEVGNAQYF. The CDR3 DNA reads TGTGCTAGCAGCTTAGAGGTCGGGAATGCTCAGTACTTC.

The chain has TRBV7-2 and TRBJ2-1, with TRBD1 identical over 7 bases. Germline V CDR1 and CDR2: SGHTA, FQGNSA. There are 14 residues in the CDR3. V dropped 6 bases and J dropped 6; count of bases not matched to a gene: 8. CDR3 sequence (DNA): TGTGCCAGCAGATACCGACAGGGTGGCAATGAGCAGTTCTTC. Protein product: CASRYRQGGNEQFF.

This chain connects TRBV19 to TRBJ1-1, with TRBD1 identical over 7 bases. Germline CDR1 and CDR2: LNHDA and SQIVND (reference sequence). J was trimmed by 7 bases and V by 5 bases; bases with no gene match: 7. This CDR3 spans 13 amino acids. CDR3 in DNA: TGTGCCAGTAGTGTAGGGGGCGCGAGTGAAGCTTTCTTT. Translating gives CASSVGGASEAFF.

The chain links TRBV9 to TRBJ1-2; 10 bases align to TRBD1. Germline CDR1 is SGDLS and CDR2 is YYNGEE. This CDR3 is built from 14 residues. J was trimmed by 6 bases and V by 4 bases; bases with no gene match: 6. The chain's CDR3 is CASSPGTGEDGYTF. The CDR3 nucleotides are TGTGCCAGCAGCCCCGGGACAGGGGAGGATGGCTACACCTTC.

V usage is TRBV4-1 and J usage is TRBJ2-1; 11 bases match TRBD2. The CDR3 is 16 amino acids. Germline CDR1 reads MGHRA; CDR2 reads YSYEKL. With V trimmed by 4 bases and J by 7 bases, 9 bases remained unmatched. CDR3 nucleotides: TGCGCCAGCAGCCGACTAGCGGGGACTGACAGGAATGAGCAGTTCTTC. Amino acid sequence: CASSRLAGTDRNEQFF.

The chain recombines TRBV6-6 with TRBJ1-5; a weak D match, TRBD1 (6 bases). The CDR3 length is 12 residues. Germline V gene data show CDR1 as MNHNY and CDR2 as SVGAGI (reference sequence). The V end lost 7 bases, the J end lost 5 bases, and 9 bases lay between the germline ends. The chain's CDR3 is CASKAGDQPQHF. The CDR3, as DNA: TGTGCCAGCAAGGCAGGGGATCAGCCCCAGCATTTT.

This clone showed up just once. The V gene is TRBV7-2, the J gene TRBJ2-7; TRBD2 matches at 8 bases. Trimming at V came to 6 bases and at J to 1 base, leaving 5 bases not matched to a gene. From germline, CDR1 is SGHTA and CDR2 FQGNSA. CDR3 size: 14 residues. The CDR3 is CASSFSGTSYEQYF. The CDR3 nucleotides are TGTGCCAGCAGTTTTAGCGGGACGTCCTACGAGCAGTACTTC.

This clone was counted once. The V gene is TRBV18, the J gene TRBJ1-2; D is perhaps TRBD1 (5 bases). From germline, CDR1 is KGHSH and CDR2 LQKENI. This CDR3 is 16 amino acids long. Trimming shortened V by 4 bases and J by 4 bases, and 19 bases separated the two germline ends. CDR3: CASSLKDWTGTYGYTF. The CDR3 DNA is TGTGCCAGCTCACTTAAAGACTGGACGGGGACCTATGGCTACACCTTC.

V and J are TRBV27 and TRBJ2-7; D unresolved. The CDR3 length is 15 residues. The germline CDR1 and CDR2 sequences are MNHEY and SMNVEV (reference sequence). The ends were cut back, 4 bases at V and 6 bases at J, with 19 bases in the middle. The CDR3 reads CASSSQRTLLGEQYF. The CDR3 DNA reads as TGTGCCAGCAGTTCCCAGCGTACCCTTCTAGGCGAGCAGTACTTC.

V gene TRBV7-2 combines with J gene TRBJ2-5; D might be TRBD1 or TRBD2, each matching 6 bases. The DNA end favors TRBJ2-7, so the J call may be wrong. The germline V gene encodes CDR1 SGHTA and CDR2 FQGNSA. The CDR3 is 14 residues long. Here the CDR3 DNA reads TGTGCCAGCAGGACTGGAGGGGGTCTCTACGAGCAGTACTTC. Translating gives CASRTGGGLYEQYF.

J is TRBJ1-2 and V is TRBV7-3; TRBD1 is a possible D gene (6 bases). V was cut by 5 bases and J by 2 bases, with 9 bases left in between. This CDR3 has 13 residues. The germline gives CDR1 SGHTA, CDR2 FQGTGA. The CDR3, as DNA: TGTGCCAGCAGCGTCGACAGGAACTATGGCTACACCTTC. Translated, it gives CASSVDRNYGYTF.

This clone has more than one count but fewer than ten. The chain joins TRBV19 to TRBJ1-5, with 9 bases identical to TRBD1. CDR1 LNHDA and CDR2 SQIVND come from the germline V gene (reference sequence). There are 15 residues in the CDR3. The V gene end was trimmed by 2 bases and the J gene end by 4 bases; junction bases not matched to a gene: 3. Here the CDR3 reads CASSISGTGNQPQHF. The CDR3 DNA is TGTGCCAGTAGTATATCCGGGACAGGGAATCAGCCCCAGCATTTT.